This T cell receptor (beta chain) was found in a study of T cells in Graves' hyperthyroidism and ophthalmopathy. The source material, RNA transcripts, was used to amplify TCR beta CDR3 regions. The TCR CDR3 was amplified in a first-round RT-PCR using the HTBI primer set. TCRdb redid the calling of the multiplex PCR reads with MiXCR, one entry per CDR3 protein. The table records about 500,000 distinct CDR3 sequences, around 15% of them present only once. Study findings and constraints: Peripheral blood also featured most of the thyroid clonotypes expanded above 0.001.

This clonotype was detected only a few times. Antigen unknown. The V gene's germline CDR1 is MGHRA and CDR2 YSYEKL. This CDR3 has 16 amino acids. The V end lost 2 bases, the J end lost 0 bases, and 8 bases lay between the germline ends. Patients with uncontrolled infections, other autoimmune diseases, pregnancy or lactation were excluded. The authors took PBMCs from 8.5 to 10 ml fresh peripheral blood. This TCR derives from a woman younger than 35 with Graves' hyperthyroidism. The gene calls are TRBV4-1 and TRBJ2-6; D remains unclear. Sequenced material: blood. CDR3 DNA sequence: TGCGCCAGCAGCCAACTCCAGAACTCTGGGGCCAACGTCCTGACTTTC. Its translation: CASSQLQNSGANVLTF.